The rows below give T cell receptor beta chains drawn from one sample of a study of cytomegalovirus exposure and HLA in healthy donors. The table came from immunoSEQ multiplex PCR; TCRdb's copy has only in-frame clones and leaves some out. The sample records about 200,000 clones, 75% to 80% being singletons. Sequences were obtained from PBMCs. The source of these receptors is a woman aged 25 to 39 in good health and CMV-seropositive. The CDR3 runs from the conserved cysteine through the conserved F or W. A D gene is named only where the DNA matches it firmly. Only some rows state a clone size, as once, few, many or a class for expanded clones.

CDR3 protein	CDR3 DNA	clone size	D gene	V gene	J gene
CASSLGPRTGGDGYTF	TGTGCCAGCAGCTTAGGTCCCAGGACAGGGGGAGATGGCTACACCTTC	few	TRBD1	TRBV5-6	TRBJ1-2
CASSPGQGSATDTQYF	TGCGCCAGCAGCCCCGGACAGGGATCCGCCACAGATACGCAGTATTTT	.	TRBD1	TRBV5-1	TRBJ2-3
CASSPGLAGGGKTQYF	TGTGCCAGTAGTCCCGGACTAGCGGGGGGCGGGAAGACCCAGTACTTC	few	TRBD2	TRBV19	TRBJ2-5
CASSLNGGPTYNEQFF	TGTGCCAGCTCTTTAAACGGGGGGCCAACCTACAATGAGCAGTTCTTC	.	.	TRBV5-6	TRBJ2-1
CASSYRPSGSYEQYF	TGTGCCAGCAGTTACAGGCCTAGCGGCTCCTACGAGCAGTACTTC	.	TRBD2	TRBV6-5	TRBJ2-7
CASSQEPGTYNSPLHF	TGTGCCAGCAGCCAAGAACCAGGGACCTATAATTCACCCCTCCACTTT	.	.	TRBV4-2	TRBJ1-6
CASSQNSNTEAFF	TGTGCCAGTAGTCAAAACTCTAACACTGAAGCTTTCTTT	.	.	TRBV19	TRBJ1-1
CASSLAGLQGEGAFF	TGTGCCAGCAGCTTAGCGGGGCTTCAGGGCGAAGGAGCTTTCTTT	.	.	TRBV7-9	TRBJ1-1
CASSLDTYYEQYF	TGTGCCAGCAGCTTAGACACTTACTACGAGCAGTACTTC	.	.	TRBV11-2	TRBJ2-7
CASGLGGGAENEKLFF	TGCGCCAGCGGCCTCGGGGGGGGCGCCGAGAATGAAAAACTGTTTTTT	.	.	TRBV5-1	TRBJ1-4
CASSLGRVTGELFF	TGTGCCAGCAGCTTAGGACGGGTCACCGGGGAGCTGTTTTTT	.	.	TRBV11-2	TRBJ2-2
CASSRQYQETQYF	TGTGCCAGCAGCAGACAGTACCAAGAGACCCAGTACTTC	.	.	TRBV28	TRBJ2-5
CASSLRLAGDNEQFF	TGTGCCAGCAGTTTGAGACTAGCGGGGGACAATGAGCAGTTCTTC	.	TRBD2	TRBV28	TRBJ2-1
CASSLDSPSAETQYF	TGTGCCAGCAGCTTAGATAGCCCATCGGCAGAGACCCAGTACTTC	.	.	TRBV11-2	TRBJ2-5
CASSKGLAGLQETQYF	TGTGCCAGCAGCAAGGGACTAGCGGGACTGCAAGAGACCCAGTACTTC	.	TRBD2	TRBV5-4	TRBJ2-5
CASSFSLAADTQYF	TGTGCCAGCAGCTTTTCCCTAGCTGCAGATACGCAGTATTTT	.	.	TRBV7-2	TRBJ2-3
CASRAEFGPGEQYF	TGTGCCAGCAGAGCAGAGTTCGGGCCGGGGGAGCAGTACTTC	.	.	TRBV6-1	TRBJ2-7
CASSRSGRGGADTQYF	TGTGCCAGCAGCCGGAGTGGGCGGGGCGGCGCAGATACGCAGTATTTT	.	.	TRBV7-9	TRBJ2-3
CASSPLTGVDGYTF	TGTGCCAGCAGTCCCCTGACAGGGGTGGATGGCTACACCTTC	.	TRBD1	TRBV27	TRBJ1-2
CASSDSTALRAEVRTEAFF	TGTGCCAGCAGTGACTCCACGGCGCTTCGGGCGGAGGTACGCACTGAAGCTTTCTTT	.	.	TRBV6-4	TRBJ1-1
CASSVTGGSGNTIYF	TGTGCCAGCAGCGTAACAGGGGGCTCTGGAAACACCATATATTTT	.	TRBD1	TRBV9	TRBJ1-3
CATSRDLGGLSSGNTIYF	TGTGCCACCAGCAGAGATTTAGGGGGTCTTAGCTCTGGAAACACCATATATTTT	.	.	TRBV15	TRBJ1-3
CSVGTETEAFF	TGCAGCGTTGGGACAGAAACTGAAGCTTTCTTT	.	.	TRBV29-1	TRBJ1-1
CASSLLPLSGSYEQYF	TGTGCCAGCAGCTTACTCCCCCTTAGCGGCTCCTACGAGCAGTACTTC	.	.	TRBV7-3	TRBJ2-7
CASSPDRSSYEQYF	TGTGCCAGCAGCCCCGATAGGAGCTCCTACGAGCAGTACTTC	once	.	TRBV11-1	TRBJ2-7
CASSLAKTGTSDGYTF	TGTGCCAGCAGTTTAGCGAAGACAGGGACGTCTGATGGCTACACCTTC	.	TRBD1	TRBV27	TRBJ1-2
CASSLVSGVVGYGYTF	TGTGCCAGCAGCTTAGTATCGGGGGTCGTCGGCTATGGCTACACCTTC	few	.	TRBV11-2	TRBJ1-2
CASSMWGDDTEAFF	TGTGCCAGCAGTATGTGGGGGGACGACACTGAAGCTTTCTTT	.	.	TRBV28	TRBJ1-1
CASSLGTSGGYEQYF	TGCGCCAGCAGCTTGGGGACTAGCGGGGGGTACGAGCAGTACTTC	.	TRBD2	TRBV5-1	TRBJ2-7
CASSISFGLNTEAFF	TGTGCCAGTAGTATCAGTTTTGGCCTGAACACTGAAGCTTTCTTT	.	.	TRBV19	TRBJ1-1
CASSEDTYTEAFF	TGCGCCAGCAGTGAGGACACTTACACTGAAGCTTTCTTT	.	.	TRBV10-1	TRBJ1-1
CSVVSGGVPTDTQYF	TGCAGCGTTGTAAGCGGGGGCGTACCCACAGATACGCAGTATTTT	.	TRBD2	TRBV29-1	TRBJ2-3
CASSSGTGGEGTEAFF	TGCGCCAGCAGCTCTGGGACAGGGGGCGAGGGCACTGAAGCTTTCTTT	.	TRBD1	TRBV5-1	TRBJ1-1
CASSLEGQGGSYEQYF	TGTGCCAGCAGTCTAGAGGGACAGGGAGGTTCGTACGAGCAGTACTTC	.	TRBD1	TRBV9	TRBJ2-7
CASSFFGRNTEAFF	TGTGCCAGCAGTTTTTTCGGGAGGAACACTGAAGCTTTCTTT	.	.	TRBV28	TRBJ1-1
CASSLAGAESNTGELFF	TGCGCCAGCAGCTTGGCTGGGGCAGAATCGAACACCGGGGAGCTGTTTTTT	once	.	TRBV5-1	TRBJ2-2
CASSTRPLYYGETQYF	TGTGCCAGCAGCACCCGGCCCCTATACTACGGAGAGACCCAGTACTTC	.	.	TRBV11-3	TRBJ2-5
CASSKSTGRYGYTF	TGTGCCAGCAGCAAGAGTACAGGGCGCTATGGCTACACCTTC	.	.	TRBV6-5	TRBJ1-2
CASSQGTGVGSYEQYF	TGCGCCAGCAGCCAAGGAACAGGGGTCGGATCCTACGAGCAGTACTTC	.	TRBD1	TRBV4-1	TRBJ2-7
CASSEQGIYGYTF	TGTGCCAGCAGTGAACAGGGAATCTATGGCTACACCTTC	few	.	TRBV6-5	TRBJ1-2
CASSPRGQNYGYTF	TGTGCCAGCAGCCCCCGGGGACAGAACTATGGCTACACCTTC	.	TRBD1	TRBV9	TRBJ1-2